Following are 11 T cell receptor beta chains from one sample sequenced in a study of T cells in Graves' hyperthyroidism and ophthalmopathy. RNA transcripts provided the source from which TCR beta CDR3 regions were amplified. The HTBI primer set drove a first-round RT-PCR of the TCR CDR3. From the multiplex PCR reads, TCRdb called clonotypes with MiXCR, one entry per CDR3 protein. The sample has under 400,000 distinct CDR3 sequences, about 20% seen once. Material for sequencing was blood. These TCRs come from a woman between 45 and 65 years old with Graves' hyperthyroidism.

This chain connects TRBV10-3 to TRBJ1-2, with 11 bases identical to TRBD1. The germline CDR1 and CDR2 sequences are ENHRY and SYGVKD. After removal of 6 bases from V and 6 bases from J, the junction contained 3 bases not matched to a gene. The CDR3 length is 13 residues. For the CDR3, the DNA is TGTGCCATCAGGACGGGACAGGGGGATGGCTACACCTTC. Protein sequence: CAIRTGQGDGYTF.

The chain couples TRBV2 to TRBJ2-5; the match to TRBD1 covers 8 bases. Trimming took 2 bases from V and 3 from J; bases not matched to a gene: 2. The CDR3 length is 14 residues. In germline, CDR1 is SNHLY, CDR2 FYNNEI. The CDR3 sequence: CASSERTGKETQYF. In DNA, the CDR3 is TGTGCCAGCAGTGAAAGGACAGGGAAAGAGACCCAGTACTTC.

The table lists this clonotype with a few counts. The V call is TRBV6-1, the J call TRBJ2-1; 10 bases match TRBD1. The CDR3 runs 14 residues. After removal of 8 bases from V and 8 bases from J, the junction contained 9 bases not matched to a gene. The germline CDR1 and CDR2 sequences are MNHNS and SASEGT. Here the CDR3 reads CASQVDRGAYEQFF. The CDR3 DNA reads TGTGCCAGCCAGGTGGACAGGGGGGCCTATGAGCAGTTCTTC.

The rearrangement links TRBV29-1 to TRBJ2-2; 10 nucleotides agree with TRBD1. The germline V gene has CDR1 SQVTM and CDR2 ANQGSEA. CDR3 length equals 15 residues. After removal of 6 bases from V and 3 bases from J, the junction contained 7 bases not matched to a gene. The CDR3 here is CSVKPTGGHTGELFF. The DNA for the CDR3 is TGCAGCGTCAAACCGACAGGGGGCCACACCGGGGAGCTGTTTTTT.

The chain couples TRBV4-1 to TRBJ1-4; no definite D call. Trimming took off 4 bases at V and 0 bases at J, with 9 bases between the two ends. CDR3 length equals 15 residues. Germline V gene lookup returns CDR1 MGHRA and CDR2 YSYEKL. The CDR3 region is CASSPVVATNEKLFF. The CDR3 DNA reads TGCGCCAGCAGCCCAGTAGTGGCAACTAATGAAAAACTGTTTTTT.

V and J are TRBV6-1 and TRBJ1-5, with D possibly being TRBD1 (6 bases). The germline CDR1 and CDR2 sequences are MNHNS and SASEGT. V was trimmed by 6 bases and J by 4 bases, leaving 16 bases between them. This CDR3 has 15 residues. CDR3 sequence: CASSATGNPNQPQHF. The CDR3 region has the DNA TGTGCCAGCAGCGCTACAGGGAATCCTAATCAGCCCCAGCATTTT.

The V call is TRBV6-2 or TRBV6-3, the J call TRBJ2-2; D may correspond to TRBD1 or TRBD2 (5 bases each). Per germline, CDR1 MNHEY and CDR2 SVGEGT. Trimming left V 3 bases short and J 7 bases short, with 18 bases between. This CDR3 region has 16 residues. CDR3 in amino acids: CASSYRGVRVGGELFF. CDR3 DNA sequence: TGTGCCAGCAGTTATAGAGGGGTTCGAGTTGGCGGGGAGCTGTTTTTT.

Ten or more counts support this clonotype. This sequence joins TRBV28 and TRBJ1-2; D is uncertain. V was trimmed by 5 bases and J by 4 bases, leaving 11 bases between them. Per the germline V gene, CDR1 is MDHEN and CDR2 is SYDVKM. The CDR3 has 13 amino acids. DNA for the CDR3: TGTGCCAGCAGTACGGCCGACATCTATGGCTACACCTTC. It yields the protein CASSTADIYGYTF.

The J gene is TRBJ2-1, the V gene TRBV9, with TRBD1 matching 7 bases. Germline V CDR1 and CDR2: SGDLS, YYNGEE. The CDR3 has 14 residues. The V and J ends lost 3 bases and 5 bases, in that order; junction bases with no gene match: 5. The CDR3 region has the DNA TGTGCCAGCAGCGCCGGGACAGTAAACAATGAGCAGTTCTTC. Its translation is CASSAGTVNNEQFF.

This clonotype was recorded a few times. The genes are TRBV5-1 and TRBJ2-1; D possibly corresponds to TRBD2 (5 bases). CDR3 length: 17 residues. Germline CDR1 SGHRS, CDR2 YFSETQ. Trimming removed 4 bases at V and 7 bases at J, with 24 bases between. The CDR3 DNA reads TGCGCCAGCAGCCCGGACTTAAAACCTCGGCTACAGAATGAGCAGTTCTTC. Translated, it gives CASSPDLKPRLQNEQFF.

The J gene is TRBJ2-3, the V gene TRBV3-1; 8 positions match TRBD2. CDR3 length equals 15 residues. J gave up 4 bases and V 8 bases, and 11 bases lay outside the gene matches. Germline V gene data show CDR1 as LGHDT and CDR2 as YNNKEL (reference sequence). CDR3 protein: CASRSGTSTPDTQYF. DNA of the CDR3: TGTGCCAGCCGATCCGGGACTAGTACCCCAGATACGCAGTATTTT.